This T cell receptor beta chain was documented in a study of human T cells and chemical hapten exposure. Study-level information: The sensitizer, 2% DPC, was used on about 2 cm by about 2 cm of upper inner arm skin.

J lost 1 base, V lost 3 bases, and 4 bases had no gene match. Germline assignment: CDR1 DFQATT and CDR2 SNEGSKA (reference sequence). This CDR3 region has 15 residues. Sample time point: patch test 3, about 24 weeks after DPC sensitization. The treatment here: therapeutic diphenylcyclopropenone sensitization with weekly scalp DPC. The drawing of blood occurred before each patch test was applied. TCRdb independently ran MiXCR on the RACE reads; one entry per CDR3 protein. Among more than 150,000 distinct CDR3 sequences listed, 24% were seen once. Source: whole blood, taken in connection with sensitization to the hapten diphenylcyclopropenone (DPC). The chain combines TRBV20-1 with TRBJ2-1; 9 bases align to TRBD2. This receptor was identified in a woman aged 40 to 50 with alopecia areata. Some clones in this sample may be carry-over from other donors' samples. The chain's CDR3 is CSASKAGGSYNEQFF. Here the CDR3 DNA reads TGCAGTGCTAGTAAGGCGGGAGGGTCCTACAATGAGCAGTTCTTC.